This T cell receptor (beta chain) was observed in a study of T-cell reconstitution after alpha-beta-depleted transplantation in children. The CDR3 has 14 amino acids. From germline, CDR1 is SGHRS and CDR2 YFSETQ. V lost 2 bases to trimming and J lost 2 bases, with 11 bases between them. Ten or more counts support this clonotype. Its antigen is not identified. Study-wide results and limits: Reported findings indicate that, about two months after transplant, alpha-beta T cells came from several hundred expanded clones, which were derived from non-depleted graft cells. T-cell numbers and diversity one year post-transplant derived largely from freshly generated T cells. For some patients, TCRbeta diversity was high at day 60 because of recipient T cells and thymic progenitors that survived.

Unique molecular identifiers were incorporated during preparation of the TCRbeta library. Via MiXCR, TCRdb re-called the PCR reads, giving one row per CDR3 protein. Of 490,000 or so distinct CDR3 sequences in the sample, roughly a tenth are singletons; the top ten hold just over 2%. The source material was PBMCs, sampled before TCRalphabeta/CD19-depleted stem cell transplant. The TCR was taken from a child under 10 years old with inherited bone marrow failure, due to receive a stem cell transplant. The gene calls are TRBV5-1 and TRBJ2-7; D unclear. In DNA form, the CDR3 reads TGCGCCAGCAGCTTTCAGGAGACCACCTACGAGCAGTACTTC. It specifies CASSFQETTYEQYF.